This is a list of T cell receptor beta chains from one sample in a study of CD8+ T cells in alopecia areata. Sequencing used immunoSEQ multiplex PCR; TCRdb keeps in-frame clones, though not all of them. The profile shows about 180,000 clones, about 47% of them singletons. Here the sequenced sample was CD8+ T cells sorted from blood, taken at approximately week 52, from a patient treated with tofacitinib. The source of these receptors is a human donor with alopecia areata. Both conserved end residues are part of each CDR3. The order of the fields is J gene, clone size, V gene, D gene, CDR3 protein, CDR3 DNA. D genes are given only for firm matches. The size of a clone is reported for some rows only, either as once, few or many, or as a class for expanded clones.

J: TRBJ2-7; size: -; V: TRBV4-2; D: TRBD1; CDR3: CASSDPGQGIYEQYF; DNA: TGTGCCAGCAGCGACCCGGGACAGGGGATTTACGAGCAGTACTTC
J: TRBJ2-7; size: -; V: TRBV7-9; D: -; CDR3: CASSLGNREDEQYF; DNA: TGTGCCAGCAGCTTAGGTAACAGGGAGGACGAGCAGTACTTC
J: TRBJ2-7; size: few; V: TRBV28; D: -; CDR3: CASSSPGGSLEQYF; DNA: TGTGCCAGCAGTTCCCCCGGGGGATCACTAGAGCAGTACTTC
J: TRBJ2-1; size: once; V: TRBV27; D: -; CDR3: CASRYGGPYNEQFF; DNA: TGTGCCAGCAGGTACGGGGGTCCCTACAATGAGCAGTTCTTC
J: TRBJ1-1; size: -; V: TRBV9; D: -; CDR3: CASSPTTEAFF; DNA: TGTGCCAGCAGCCCCACCACTGAAGCTTTCTTT
J: TRBJ2-7; size: once; V: TRBV29-1; D: -; CDR3: CSVALSYEQYF; DNA: TGCAGCGTTGCATTATCCTACGAGCAGTACTTC
J: TRBJ2-3; size: -; V: TRBV27; D: -; CDR3: CASSSRDSTDTQYF; DNA: TGTGCCAGCAGTTCCCGGGACAGCACAGATACGCAGTATTTT
J: TRBJ1-5; size: few; V: TRBV30; D: TRBD1; CDR3: CAWSGQGDQPQHF; DNA: TGTGCCTGGAGTGGACAGGGGGACCAGCCCCAGCATTTT
J: TRBJ1-3; size: -; V: TRBV29-1; D: -; CDR3: CSVERGNTIYF; DNA: TGCAGCGTTGAAAGGGGAAACACCATATATTTT
J: TRBJ2-2; size: -; V: TRBV11-2; D: -; CDR3: CASSPVEGELKAGELFF; DNA: TGTGCCAGCAGCCCCGTAGAGGGGGAACTGAAGGCCGGGGAGCTGTTTTTT
J: TRBJ2-1; size: -; V: TRBV7-2; D: TRBD2; CDR3: CASSSTSGPYNEQFF; DNA: TGTGCCAGCAGCTCGACTAGCGGGCCGTACAATGAGCAGTTCTTC
J: TRBJ2-7; size: few; V: TRBV7-9; D: TRBD1; CDR3: CASSTNPKDRGTDEQYF; DNA: TGTGCCAGCAGCACAAACCCCAAGGACAGGGGGACCGACGAGCAGTACTTC
J: TRBJ2-2; size: few; V: TRBV27; D: -; CDR3: CASTSSSTGELFF; DNA: TGTGCCAGCACCTCCTCCAGCACCGGGGAGCTGTTTTTT
J: TRBJ1-5; size: -; V: TRBV5-6; D: -; CDR3: CASRSSGRSNQPQHF; DNA: TGTGCCAGCAGATCATCAGGGCGTAGCAATCAGCCCCAGCATTTT
J: TRBJ1-1; size: few; V: TRBV6-5; D: -; CDR3: CASTRGAFGTEAFF; DNA: TGTGCCAGCACCAGAGGGGCTTTCGGCACTGAAGCTTTCTTT
J: TRBJ2-1; size: -; V: TRBV4-2; D: -; CDR3: CASSSEPGGEFF; DNA: TGTGCCAGCAGTTCCGAGCCGGGGGGCGAGTTCTTC
J: TRBJ1-6; size: -; V: TRBV6-1; D: -; CDR3: CASTGRPPLHF; DNA: TGTGCCAGCACGGGCCGTCCACCCCTCCACTTT
J: TRBJ2-3; size: -; V: TRBV30; D: -; CDR3: CAWSVQGAQYF; DNA: TGTGCCTGGAGTGTGCAGGGCGCGCAGTATTTT
J: TRBJ2-2; size: -; V: TRBV29-1; D: TRBD1; CDR3: CSVERVRGREGELFF; DNA: TGCAGCGTTGAGCGGGTCAGGGGGCGCGAGGGGGAGCTGTTTTTT
J: TRBJ2-5; size: -; V: TRBV20-1; D: -; CDR3: CSARGETQYF; DNA: TGCAGTGCTAGAGGAGAGACCCAGTACTTC
J: TRBJ1-1; size: few; V: TRBV5-1; D: -; CDR3: CASSLEGYEAFF; DNA: TGCGCCAGCAGCTTGGAGGGGTACGAAGCTTTCTTT
J: TRBJ2-7; size: -; V: TRBV27; D: -; CDR3: CASSRQGLYEQYF; DNA: TGTGCCAGCAGTAGGCAGGGTCTGTACGAGCAGTACTTC
J: TRBJ2-7; size: -; V: TRBV11-2; D: TRBD2; CDR3: CASSFEGGGYEQYF; DNA: TGTGCCAGCAGCTTCGAAGGCGGGGGGTACGAGCAGTACTTC
J: TRBJ2-5; size: few; V: TRBV6-5; D: TRBD2; CDR3: CASRRPSGGQETQYF; DNA: TGTGCCAGCAGGCGCCCTAGCGGGGGACAAGAGACCCAGTACTTC
J: TRBJ1-2; size: few; V: TRBV30; D: -; CDR3: CAWDAEGLDGYTF; DNA: TGTGCCTGGGACGCTGAGGGTTTGGATGGCTACACCTTC
J: TRBJ2-3; size: -; V: TRBV11-2; D: -; CDR3: CASSWGPGGVVTQYF; DNA: TGTGCCAGCAGCTGGGGGCCGGGAGGCGTAGTTACGCAGTATTTT
J: TRBJ1-1; size: -; V: TRBV5-1; D: -; CDR3: CASSPRTLNTEAFF; DNA: TGCGCCAGCAGCCCACGGACATTGAACACTGAAGCTTTCTTT
J: TRBJ2-7; size: -; V: TRBV10-3; D: -; CDR3: CAISPGPGDREQYF; DNA: TGTGCCATCAGTCCGGGGCCCGGTGATCGCGAGCAGTACTTC
J: TRBJ1-1; size: -; V: TRBV1; D: -; CDR3: CTTEGMNTEAFF; DNA: TGCACCACAGAGGGCATGAACACTGAAGCTTTCTTT
J: TRBJ1-2; size: -; V: TRBV7-8; D: -; CDR3: CASSQGANGYTF; DNA: TGTGCCAGCAGCCAAGGGGCGAACGGCTACACCTTC
J: TRBJ2-2; size: few; V: TRBV30; D: -; CDR3: CAWSVSGAGELFF; DNA: TGTGCCTGGAGTGTATCAGGGGCCGGGGAGCTGTTTTTT
J: TRBJ1-5; size: -; V: TRBV27; D: -; CDR3: CASSLTAHANRPQHF; DNA: TGTGCCAGCAGTCTAACAGCTCATGCCAATCGGCCCCAGCATTTT
J: TRBJ2-7; size: few; V: TRBV29-1; D: TRBD1; CDR3: CSAGDRGLYEQYF; DNA: TGCAGCGCCGGGGACAGGGGGCTGTACGAGCAGTACTTC
J: TRBJ1-5; size: -; V: TRBV2; D: -; CDR3: CASSEGQISNQPQHF; DNA: TGTGCCAGCAGTGAGGGGCAGATTAGCAATCAGCCCCAGCATTTT
J: TRBJ1-6; size: -; V: TRBV29-1; D: TRBD1; CDR3: CSAGGANSPLHF; DNA: TGCAGCGCAGGGGGGGCTAATTCACCCCTCCACTTT
J: TRBJ2-7; size: -; V: TRBV27; D: TRBD2; CDR3: CASSPGGGYYEQYF; DNA: TGTGCCAGCAGTCCCGGGGGGGGATACTACGAGCAGTACTTC
J: TRBJ1-6; size: few; V: TRBV5-4; D: TRBD1; CDR3: CASSLGATGGSPLHF; DNA: TGTGCCAGCAGCTTGGGGGCGACAGGGGGTTCACCCCTCCACTTT
J: TRBJ2-3; size: -; V: TRBV27; D: -; CDR3: CASSSRDPGSTDTQYF; DNA: TGTGCCAGCAGTTCTCGTGACCCCGGGAGCACAGATACGCAGTATTTT
J: TRBJ1-1; size: -; V: TRBV13; D: TRBD1; CDR3: CASSSWTGDTEAFF; DNA: TGTGCCAGCAGCTCATGGACAGGCGACACTGAAGCTTTCTTT
J: TRBJ1-5; size: few; V: TRBV19; D: -; CDR3: CASSISQGIDSNQPQHF; DNA: TGTGCCAGTAGTATTAGTCAGGGGATCGATAGCAATCAGCCCCAGCATTTT
J: TRBJ1-2; size: -; V: TRBV14; D: -; CDR3: CASSQSRDGYTF; DNA: TGTGCCAGCAGCCAGAGCAGGGACGGCTACACCTTC
J: TRBJ1-2; size: -; V: TRBV9; D: -; CDR3: CASSAPGPATF; DNA: TGTGCCAGCAGCGCCCCGGGCCCAGCAACCTTC
J: TRBJ2-7; size: -; V: TRBV27; D: TRBD2; CDR3: CASSLGGGTQQYF; DNA: TGTGCCAGCAGTTTAGGGGGGGGAACCCAGCAGTACTTC
J: TRBJ2-5; size: few; V: TRBV14; D: -; CDR3: CASSQEGHLQETQYF; DNA: TGTGCCAGCAGCCAAGAAGGACACCTACAAGAGACCCAGTACTTC